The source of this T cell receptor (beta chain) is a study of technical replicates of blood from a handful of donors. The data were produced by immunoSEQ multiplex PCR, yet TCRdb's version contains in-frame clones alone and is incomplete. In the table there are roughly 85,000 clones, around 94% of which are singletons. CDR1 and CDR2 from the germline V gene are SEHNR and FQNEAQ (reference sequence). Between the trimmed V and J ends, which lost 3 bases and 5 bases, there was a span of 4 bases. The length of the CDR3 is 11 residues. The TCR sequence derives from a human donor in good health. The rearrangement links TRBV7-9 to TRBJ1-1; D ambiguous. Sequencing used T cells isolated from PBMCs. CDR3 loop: CASSFITEAFF. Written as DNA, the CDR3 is TGTGCCAGCAGCTTTATTACTGAAGCTTTCTTT.